These 28 T cell receptor beta chains originate from one sample sequenced in a study of Tregs in tolerant kidney transplant recipients (dated by TCRdb to about 2019). Preparation of the library involved the immunoSEQ multiplex PCR assay. Entries here come from immuneACCESS through TCRdb and include only in-frame sequences with V and J called. Some clones fail to appear in such tables; in the studies checked, an unresolved V gene covers under half of the shortfall, and the cause of the remainder is unknown. This sample comprises approximately 260,000 clones, approximately 84% of them detected only once. Approximately 0.69% of the sample lies in the top ten. Sequencing was done on a sample of CD4+ T cells from blood. The source of these receptors is a human donor in good health.

V and J are TRBV19 and TRBJ2-6; TRBD1 or TRBD2 may be the D gene (6 bases each). Looked up from germline, CDR1 is LNHDA and CDR2 is SQIVND (reference sequence). CDR3 length: 17 residues. Deletions cut 4 bases from V and 4 bases from J, with 17 bases between. In DNA, the CDR3 is TGTGCCAGTAGTACAGCCGTCAGGGGAGGAGGGGCCAACGTCCTGACTTTC. It is translated as CASSTAVRGGGANVLTF.

In this sample, this clone turned up once. The V call is TRBV29-1, the J call TRBJ2-5; TRBD1 or TRBD2 may be the D gene (5 bases each). Per the germline V gene, CDR1 is SQVTM and CDR2 is ANQGSEA. Between the trimmed V and J ends, which lost 8 bases and 0 bases, there was a span of 22 bases. The length of the CDR3 is 16 residues. The chain's CDR3 is CSSRDRWQGYQETQYF. CDR3 nucleotide sequence: TGCAGCTCAAGGGACCGGTGGCAGGGCTACCAAGAGACCCAGTACTTC.

This clone has only one observation. J is TRBJ1-2 and V is TRBV30; D is unresolved. The CDR3 consists of 12 residues. CDR1 is GTSNPN and CDR2 is SVGIG in the germline V gene (reference sequence). Trimming pared 4 bases from V and 5 bases from J, leaving 11 bases between. In DNA, the CDR3 is TGTGCCTGGAATGTTGCAGTTTATGGCTACACCTTC. It specifies CAWNVAVYGYTF.

The chain combines TRBV19 with TRBJ2-1, with TRBD2 identical over 12 bases. Trimming at V came to 6 bases and at J to 0 bases, leaving 9 bases not matched to a gene. This CDR3 has 18 amino acids. Germline V gene sequence: CDR1 LNHDA, CDR2 SQIVND (reference sequence). The CDR3 DNA reads as TGTGCCAGTAGCCGTTCCGGGACTAGCGGGTCCTCCTACAATGAGCAGTTCTTC. Translated: CASSRSGTSGSSYNEQFF.

This clone showed up just once. This sequence joins TRBV2 and TRBJ2-1; D remains ambiguous. CDR1 and CDR2 (germline): SNHLY, FYNNEI. The CDR3 is made up of 14 amino acids. V lost 6 bases and J 6 bases, leaving 15 bases between the germline ends. The CDR3 bases are TGTGCCAGCAGATCGGGCAGTCCGGGCAATGAGCAGTTCTTC. Protein product: CASRSGSPGNEQFF.

The chain uses TRBV27 and TRBJ1-1; a weak D match, TRBD1 (6 bases). CDR3 length: 17 residues. CDR1 is MNHEY, CDR2 SMNVEV, per germline (reference sequence). V shed 8 bases and J shed 4 bases, with 26 bases lying between them. The CDR3 DNA follows: TGTGCCAGCTTCCCCCAAGTTTTGGGGGGCTCGAGCACTGAAGCTTTCTTT. Translated, it gives CASFPQVLGGSSTEAFF.

Points on this clone: This sample also contains other DNA sequences that code for the same CDR3. This chain connects TRBV5-4 to TRBJ2-3, with 7 bases identical to TRBD2. Germline CDR1 reads SGHNT; CDR2 reads YYREEE (reference sequence). The trim removed 0 bases at V and 0 bases at J, leaving 4 bases unmatched. The CDR3 has 16 residues. The CDR3 sequence: CASSLGAGVSTDTQYF. The CDR3 coding sequence is TGTGCCAGCAGCTTGGGGGCGGGGGTGAGCACAGATACGCAGTATTTT.

The chain couples TRBV29-1 to TRBJ2-3; 9 positions agree with TRBD2. CDR3 length: 13 amino acids. CDR1 and CDR2 from the germline V gene are SQVTM and ANQGSEA. With V trimmed by 8 bases and J by 0 bases, 3 bases remained unmatched. The CDR3: CSLGLASTDTQYF. The CDR3 DNA reads TGCAGCTTGGGACTAGCTAGCACAGATACGCAGTATTTT.

CDR3 sequence (DNA): TGTGCCAGCAGCTCCAGGGGTTCGAACACTGAAGCTTTCTTT. Protein: CASSSRGSNTEAFF. V usage is TRBV11-2 and J usage is TRBJ1-1, with D tentatively TRBD1 (6 bases). The germline V and J ends were trimmed by 4 bases and 1 base, with 10 bases remaining between them. This CDR3 spans 14 amino acids. Per the germline V gene, CDR1 is SGHAT and CDR2 is FQNNGV.

The chain employs TRBV6-1 and TRBJ1-2, with D uncertain. The germline CDR1 and CDR2 sequences are MNHNS and SASEGT. V was pared by 4 bases and J by 5 bases, with 8 bases between. This CDR3 spans 12 amino acids. The CDR3 protein is CASSVTRYGYTF. In DNA form, the CDR3 reads TGTGCCAGCAGTGTCACGAGGTATGGCTACACCTTC.

The V gene is TRBV7-8, the J gene TRBJ1-5; D unclear. CDR3 length: 15 amino acids. In germline, CDR1 is SGHVS, CDR2 FQNEAQ. The germline V and J ends were trimmed by 7 bases and 0 bases, with 13 bases remaining between them. Here the CDR3 reads CASTSEGYSNQPQHF. CDR3 bases: TGTGCCAGCACAAGCGAGGGATATAGCAATCAGCCCCAGCATTTT.

The chain is built from TRBV19 and TRBJ2-7, with TRBD2 matching over 9 bases. CDR3 length: 15 residues. J lost 3 bases, V lost 7 bases, and 10 bases had no gene match. The germline V gene has CDR1 LNHDA and CDR2 SQIVND (reference sequence). CDR3 coding DNA: TGTGCCAGTACAACCGGGACTAGCCTTTTCTACGAGCAGTACTTC. Protein sequence: CASTTGTSLFYEQYF.

The rearrangement links TRBV6-6 to TRBJ1-1; TRBD1 might be the D (5 bases). The CDR3 loop spans 16 amino acids. The V gene lost 0 bases and the J gene lost 10 bases, with 21 bases spanning the gap. Germline V lookup: CDR1 MNHNY, CDR2 SVGAGI (reference sequence). CDR3 loop: CASSYSIHQGWLGAFF. The CDR3 bases are TGTGCCAGCAGTTACTCGATTCACCAGGGATGGTTGGGAGCTTTCTTT.

The CDR3 region is CASSPQLATNTGELFF. CDR3 bases: TGTGCCAGCTCACCTCAACTAGCGACAAACACCGGGGAGCTGTTTTTT. The chain recombines TRBV18 with TRBJ2-2, with TRBD2 matching 7 bases. The CDR3 runs 16 residues. Germline V gene lookup returns CDR1 KGHSH and CDR2 LQKENI. V was clipped by 3 bases and J by 2 bases; unmatched bases: 6.

V gene TRBV6-6 combines with J gene TRBJ2-7; 7 bases align to TRBD2. V gave up 5 bases and J gave up 6 bases; unmatched junction bases: 7. Germline V gene data show CDR1 as MNHNY and CDR2 as SVGAGI (reference sequence). The CDR3 spans 13 residues. The CDR3 protein is CASSPPPGGEQYF. CDR3 nucleotide sequence: TGTGCCAGCAGTCCCCCTCCGGGGGGCGAGCAGTACTTC.

There are a few counts of this clone. This chain uses TRBV5-1 with TRBJ2-3, with 12 positions matching TRBD2. CDR1 SGHRS and CDR2 YFSETQ come from the germline V gene. This CDR3 is 19 amino acids long. J was trimmed by 2 bases and V by 4 bases; bases with no gene match: 14. For the CDR3, the DNA is TGCGCCAGCAGCAAAGGACTAGCGGGGAGCCTTTATCTCACAGATACGCAGTATTTT. Protein sequence: CASSKGLAGSLYLTDTQYF.

This clone was detected only a few times. The chain recombines TRBV27 with TRBJ2-2; D is perhaps TRBD2 (5 bases). Germline assignment: CDR1 MNHEY and CDR2 SMNVEV (reference sequence). Trimming cost V 8 bases and J 6 bases, with 16 bases left between them. The CDR3 consists of 14 residues. The CDR3 nucleotides are TGTGCCAGCCGCCGACGGGATTTGGCCGGGGAGCTGTTTTTT. It is translated as CASRRRDLAGELFF.

The CDR3 bases are TGTGCCAGCGGGCAGGGGGGGGTCTACCCTGGAAACACCATATATTTT. Protein: CASGQGGVYPGNTIYF. This sequence joins TRBV2 and TRBJ1-3, with 7 positions matching TRBD1. Looked up from germline, CDR1 is SNHLY and CDR2 is FYNNEI. V lost 8 bases and J lost 2; bases outside the gene matches: 12. This CDR3 comprises 16 residues.

This clone showed up just a few times. V usage is TRBV10-3 and J usage is TRBJ2-5, with D hard to call. In germline, CDR1 is ENHRY, CDR2 SYGVKD. V lost 3 bases and J lost 0, with 5 bases in between. This CDR3 has 13 amino acids. CDR3 region: CAISDPNQETQYF. The DNA for the CDR3 is TGTGCCATCAGTGACCCCAACCAAGAGACCCAGTACTTC.

This clone was seen a handful of times. This sequence joins TRBV7-9 and TRBJ2-1, with TRBD1 matching 7 bases. V was clipped by 8 bases and J by 12 bases; unmatched bases: 4. CDR3 length: 10 amino acids. Germline CDR1 reads SEHNR; CDR2 reads FQNEAQ (reference sequence). The CDR3 protein is CASGTEGQFF. The CDR3, as DNA: TGTGCCAGCGGGACAGAGGGGCAGTTCTTC.

The genes are TRBV7-6 and TRBJ2-2; 9 bases are a match to TRBD1. The CDR3 runs 15 residues. With 6 bases clipped from V and 3 bases from J, the junction kept 5 bases outside the gene matches. Germline CDR1 SGHVS, CDR2 FNYEAQ. The CDR3 nucleotides read TGTGCCAGCAGGTCCGGGACAGGGTACACCGGGGAGCTGTTTTTT. The encoded protein is CASRSGTGYTGELFF.

The chain carries TRBV6-4 and TRBJ2-4; 11 nucleotides line up with TRBD2. Trimming at V came to 0 bases and at J to 0 bases, leaving 7 bases not matched to a gene. CDR1 is MRHNA and CDR2 is SNTAGT in the germline V gene. This CDR3 has 19 amino acids. This chain's CDR3 is CASSDSSGGAHIAKNIQYF. For the CDR3, the DNA is TGTGCCAGCAGTGACTCTAGCGGGGGGGCACATATAGCCAAAAACATTCAGTACTTC.

The chain has TRBV5-1 and TRBJ2-7; 12 nucleotides line up with TRBD2. CDR3 length: 16 residues. The junction had 12 bases not matched to a gene; V was cut back by 4 bases and J by 7 bases. Germline values: CDR1 SGHRS, CDR2 YFSETQ. CDR3 sequence (DNA): TGCGCCAGCAGCCCTGGACTAGCGGGGCCCTTTAGAGAGCAGTACTTC. Translated, it gives CASSPGLAGPFREQYF.

The CDR3, as DNA: TGTGCCTGGAGCCGTTTTCAGAAGAACACTGAAGCTTTCTTT. Amino acid sequence: CAWSRFQKNTEAFF. V and J are TRBV30 and TRBJ1-1, with D uncertain. CDR1 and CDR2 (germline): GTSNPN, SVGIG (reference sequence). Trimming shortened V by 3 bases and J by 1 base, and 12 bases separated the two germline ends. CDR3 length: 14 amino acids. Full variable domain (missing parts from reference TRBV30 and TRBJ1-1): SQTIHQWPATLVQPVGSPLSLECTVEGTSNPNLYWYRQAAGRGLQLLFYSVGIGQISSEVPQNLSASRPQDRQFILSSKKLLLSDSGFYLCAWSRFQKNTEAFFGQGTRLTVV.

The CDR3 here is CASRAQRDTEAFF. The CDR3 DNA follows: TGTGCCAGTAGAGCGCAGAGGGACACTGAAGCTTTCTTT. The chain is built from TRBV25-1 and TRBJ1-1; no firm D call. The germline V and J ends were trimmed by 9 bases and 3 bases, with 14 bases remaining between them. The CDR3 runs to 13 residues. Germline CDR1 and CDR2: MGHDK and SYGVNS. Drawing the rest from reference TRBV25-1 and TRBJ1-1, the complete variable domain is EADIYQTPRYLVIGTGKKITLECSQTMGHDKMYWYQQDPGMELHLIHYSYGVNSTEKGDLSSESTVSRIRTEHFPLTLESARPSHTSQYLCASRAQRDTEAFFGQGTRLTVV.

V and J are TRBV18 and TRBJ1-3; D is ambiguous. The CDR3 has 15 amino acids. Germline CDR1 is KGHSH and CDR2 is LQKENI. The V end lost 0 bases, the J end lost 9 bases, and 15 bases lay between the germline ends. CDR3 amino acids: CASSPPGRATGTIYF. CDR3 sequence (DNA): TGTGCCAGCTCACCACCGGGCAGAGCAACGGGCACCATATATTTT.

This sequence joins TRBV19 and TRBJ1-3, with D hard to call. CDR1 LNHDA and CDR2 SQIVND come from the germline V gene (reference sequence). V lost 6 bases and J 0 bases, leaving 12 bases between the germline ends. The CDR3 contains 15 residues. CDR3 coding DNA: TGTGCCAGTAGCTATGACTCCGCCTCTGGAAACACCATATATTTT. Translation gives CASSYDSASGNTIYF.

The sample holds a few counts of this clone. The chain is built from TRBV5-1 and TRBJ1-6; weak D call: TRBD1 (6 bases). This CDR3 contains 18 residues. Trimming removed 0 bases from V and 7 bases from J, with 20 bases in between. Germline CDR1 SGHRS, CDR2 YFSETQ. DNA of the CDR3: TGCGCCAGCAGCTTGGAAGGGGGTGGGGCAGGATGGAATTCACCCCTCCACTTT. Translated, it gives CASSLEGGGAGWNSPLHF.